The clone carrying this T cell receptor beta chain was detected once. What it binds is unknown. This sample is part of a study of siplizumab effects on memory and regulatory T cells. General observations from the study: Naive T cells seemed more diverse than memory cells; they also seemed major alloresponse contributors.

Germline V gene sequence: CDR1 SGHTA, CDR2 FQGNSA. This CDR3 comprises 15 residues. V trimming: 4 bases; J trimming: 2 bases; junction bases outside the gene matches: 2. Here immunoSEQ multiplex PCR was the method, and the copy in TCRdb shows in-frame clones only, minus some. The sample shows approximately 60,000 clones, around 79% of them seen only once. The chain links TRBV7-2 to TRBJ1-3; TRBD1 matches 10 bases. The clonotype comes from a human donor in good health. The sequencing input was memory CD4+ T cells sorted from blood. In nucleotides, the CDR3 is TGTGCCAGCAGCTGGACAGGGGGGACTGGAAACACCATATATTTT. It encodes CASSWTGGTGNTIYF.